The present T cell receptor (beta chain) was sequenced within a study of OX40 agonist ivuxolimab in advanced cancers. Study details: The dose of intravenous ivuxolimab that patients received every 2 weeks ranged from 0.01 to 10 mg/kg.

Regarding the study as a whole: Normalized T-cell clonal expansion was also low in a subset of nonresponders.

Comments on this clone: Its antigen remains unknown.

TCRdb keeps only in-frame clones here, not all; method: immunoSEQ multiplex PCR. The table includes 80,000 to 100,000 clones, about 92% detected once. The V gene lost 3 bases and the J gene lost 2 bases, with 17 bases spanning the gap. There are 16 residues in the CDR3. In germline, CDR1 is SGHNT, CDR2 YYREEE (reference sequence). This clonotype was obtained from an adult with an advanced solid tumor such as melanoma, head and neck, liver or kidney cancer. Sample: CD4+ or CD8+ T cells sorted from blood, taken in a trial of the OX40 agonist ivuxolimab. The chain carries TRBV5-4 and TRBJ2-5; possible D gene TRBD1, 5 bases. The CDR3 region has the DNA TGTGCCAGCAGCTCTACTACACAGGTTTTACAAGAGACCCAGTACTTC. It encodes CASSSTTQVLQETQYF.